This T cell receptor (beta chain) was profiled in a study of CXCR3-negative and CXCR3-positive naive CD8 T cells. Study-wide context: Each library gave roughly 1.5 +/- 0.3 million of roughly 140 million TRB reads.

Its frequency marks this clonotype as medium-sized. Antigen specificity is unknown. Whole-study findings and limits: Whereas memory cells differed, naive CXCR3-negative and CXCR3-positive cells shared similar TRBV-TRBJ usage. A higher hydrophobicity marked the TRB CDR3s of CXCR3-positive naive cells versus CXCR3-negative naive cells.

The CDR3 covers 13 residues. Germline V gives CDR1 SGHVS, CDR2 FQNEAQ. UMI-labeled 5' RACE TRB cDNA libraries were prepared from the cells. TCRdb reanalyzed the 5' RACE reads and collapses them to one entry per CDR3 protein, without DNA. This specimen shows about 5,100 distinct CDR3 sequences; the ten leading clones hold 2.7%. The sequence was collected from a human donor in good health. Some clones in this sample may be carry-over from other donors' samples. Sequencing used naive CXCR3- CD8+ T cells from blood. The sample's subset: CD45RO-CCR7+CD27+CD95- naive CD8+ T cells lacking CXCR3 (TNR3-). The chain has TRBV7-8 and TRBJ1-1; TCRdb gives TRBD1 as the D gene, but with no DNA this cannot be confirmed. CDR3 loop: CASSSGQGFEAFF. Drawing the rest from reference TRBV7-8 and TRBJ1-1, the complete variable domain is GAGVSQSPRYKVAKRGQDVALRCDPISGHVSLFWYQQALGQGPEFLTYFQNEAQLDKSGLPSDRFFAERPEGSVSTLKIQRTQQEDSAVYLCASSSGQGFEAFFGQGTRLTVV.